The 25 T cell receptor beta chains presented below share a single source sample, sequenced in a study of beta chain features in type 1 diabetes. Expressed TCRB transcripts were sequenced because the isolated RNA had all been reverse transcribed beforehand. Method: immunoSEQ multiplex PCR; TCRdb's copy keeps in-frame clones and lacks some. Seen here are some 250,000 clones, 27% observed once, and the top ten hold 3.5% to 4%. Sequenced input: central memory CD4+ T cells from blood. These receptors all stem from a man aged 25 to 40 in good health.

There are many counts of this clone. This sequence joins TRBV14 and TRBJ2-4, with D uncertain. CDR1 and CDR2 (germline): SGHDN, FVKESK. CDR3 length: 12 residues. The V gene lost 0 bases and the J gene lost 9 bases, with 6 bases spanning the gap. Written as DNA, the CDR3 is TGTGCCAGCAGCCAAGACATGGGCATTCAGTACTTC. This sequence encodes CASSQDMGIQYF.

The V call is TRBV30, the J call TRBJ2-1; 8 nucleotides agree with TRBD1. Unmatched junction bases numbered 6, after V lost 5 bases and J lost 3 bases. There are 14 residues in the CDR3. The germline CDR1 and CDR2 sequences are GTSNPN and SVGIG (reference sequence). The CDR3 here is CAWDRDRNYNEQFF. The DNA of the CDR3 is TGTGCCTGGGACCGGGACAGGAACTACAATGAGCAGTTCTTC.

This clone came up a few times. The chain has TRBV15 and TRBJ1-5; tentatively, D is TRBD1 (5 bases). CDR1 LNHNV and CDR2 YYDKDF come from the germline V gene (reference sequence). V lost 5 bases and J lost 0, with 17 bases in between. This CDR3 is 17 amino acids long. The CDR3 nucleotides are TGTGCCACCAGCCGGCGCGGGACGGCCAATAGCAATCAGCCCCAGCATTTT. Its protein is CATSRRGTANSNQPQHF.

This chain connects TRBV20-1 to TRBJ1-2, with D unresolved. Germline assignment: CDR1 DFQATT and CDR2 SNEGSKA (reference sequence). This CDR3 region has 11 residues. The V gene lost 3 bases and the J gene lost 6 bases, with 8 bases spanning the gap. The CDR3 reads CSASLADGYTF. The CDR3 nucleotides are TGCAGTGCTAGTCTCGCGGATGGCTACACCTTC.

The rearrangement joins TRBV7-2 to TRBJ2-1; TRBD1 might be the D (5 bases). The CDR3 is made up of 14 amino acids. The V gene lost 3 bases and the J gene lost 6 bases, with 12 bases spanning the gap. Germline V lookup: CDR1 SGHTA, CDR2 FQGNSA. DNA of the CDR3: TGTGCCAGCAGCTTTGACAGCCCTTTCAATGAGCAGTTCTTC. This encodes CASSFDSPFNEQFF. The full variable domain, in which reference TRBV7-2 and TRBJ2-1 provide the parts outside the CDR3, is GAGVSQSPSNKVTEKGKDVELRCDPISGHTALYWYRQSLGQGLEFLIYFQGNSAPDKSGLPSDRFSAERTGGSVSTLTIQRTQQEDSAVYLCASSFDSPFNEQFFGPGTRLTVL.

The gene calls are TRBV29-1 and TRBJ2-5, with D perhaps matching TRBD2 (5 bases). The CDR3 contains 14 residues. Germline V CDR1 and CDR2: SQVTM, ANQGSEA. Trimming cost V 0 bases and J 1 base, with 9 bases left between them. This CDR3 is CSVEEGSGQETQYF. In DNA, the CDR3 is TGCAGCGTTGAAGAAGGAAGCGGCCAAGAGACCCAGTACTTC.

This chain joins TRBV29-1 and TRBJ2-3; no firm D call. The length of the CDR3 is 14 residues. In germline, CDR1 is SQVTM, CDR2 ANQGSEA. Trimming left V 0 bases short and J 2 bases short, with 9 bases between. The CDR3 protein is CSVEDRRITDTQYF. CDR3 coding DNA: TGCAGCGTTGAAGATCGGAGAATCACAGATACGCAGTATTTT.

The V and J genes are TRBV30 and TRBJ2-3; D might be TRBD2 (6 bases). V gave up 1 base and J gave up 3 bases, with 11 bases separating them. This CDR3 comprises 14 residues. In germline, CDR1 is GTSNPN, CDR2 SVGIG (reference sequence). The CDR3 DNA is TGTGCCTGGAGTGGCGGGATGGAGACAGATACGCAGTATTTT. It codes for CAWSGGMETDTQYF. The full variable domain, in which reference TRBV30 and TRBJ2-3 provide the parts outside the CDR3, is SQTIHQWPATLVQPVGSPLSLECTVEGTSNPNLYWYRQAAGRGLQLLFYSVGIGQISSEVPQNLSASRPQDRQFILSSKKLLLSDSGFYLCAWSGGMETDTQYFGPGTRLTVL.

The chain carries TRBV7-8 and TRBJ2-5, with 16 positions matching TRBD2. This CDR3 has 16 amino acids. J gave up 5 bases and V 4 bases, and 4 bases lay outside the gene matches. CDR1 and CDR2 from the germline V gene are SGHVS and FQNEAQ. The CDR3 DNA follows: TGTGCCAGCAGCTCCGGGACTAGCGGGGGGGTGGAGACCCAGTACTTC. It encodes CASSSGTSGGVETQYF.

The chain has TRBV30 and TRBJ2-3; D unresolved. The V gene lost 4 bases and the J gene lost 4 bases, with 6 bases spanning the gap. This CDR3 has 11 residues. CDR1 is GTSNPN, CDR2 SVGIG, per germline (reference sequence). The CDR3 DNA reads TGTGCCTGGAAATCCGCAGATACGCAGTATTTT. Protein: CAWKSADTQYF.

The chain uses TRBV6-5 and TRBJ2-7, with 8 bases fitting TRBD1. Germline assignment: CDR1 MNHEY and CDR2 SVGAGI. Trimming took 5 bases from V and 2 from J; bases not matched to a gene: 8. This CDR3 contains 15 residues. CDR3 DNA sequence: TGTGCCAGCAGTGGACCGAGACAGGGGACCTACGAGCAGTACTTC. Its protein product is CASSGPRQGTYEQYF.

There are many counts of this clone. The V and J genes are TRBV28 and TRBJ2-3, with 10 bases aligning to TRBD1. The V and J ends lost 5 bases and 3 bases, in that order; junction bases with no gene match: 11. The CDR3 length is 17 residues. Germline CDR1 MDHEN, CDR2 SYDVKM. Written as DNA, the CDR3 is TGTGCCAGCAGTCCCAGGGCGGGGACAGGGGCGACAGATACGCAGTATTTT. This gives the protein CASSPRAGTGATDTQYF.

The J gene is TRBJ2-1, the V gene TRBV15, with 7 bases lining up with TRBD1. CDR3 length equals 15 residues. Per germline, CDR1 LNHNV and CDR2 YYDKDF (reference sequence). The V gene end was trimmed by 4 bases and the J gene end by 2 bases; junction bases not matched to a gene: 5. CDR3 region: CATSKGTDPYNEQFF. Here the CDR3 DNA reads TGTGCCACCAGCAAAGGGACAGATCCCTACAATGAGCAGTTCTTC.

This clone has only a few counts. V usage is TRBV29-1 and J usage is TRBJ2-2, with D perhaps matching TRBD1 (6 bases). The ends were cut back, 6 bases at V and 5 bases at J, with 10 bases in the middle. From germline, CDR1 is SQVTM and CDR2 ANQGSEA. This CDR3 has 12 amino acids. The CDR3 is CSVRQDTGELFF. The CDR3 bases are TGCAGCGTGAGACAGGATACCGGGGAGCTGTTTTTT.

The sample holds a few counts of this clone. The CDR3 bases are TGCGCCAGCAGCCAATGCCGGGCCTGCGAGCAGTACTTC. It is translated as CASSQCRACEQYF. The chain combines TRBV4-3 with TRBJ2-7, with D hard to call. The CDR3 runs 13 residues. Germline CDR1 LGHNA, CDR2 YSLEER. The V end lost 2 bases, the J end lost 6 bases, and 11 bases lay between the germline ends.

In its sample, this clone was seen a few times. The rearrangement joins TRBV28 to TRBJ2-7, with a weak D call TRBD1 (5 bases). The CDR3 length is 12 residues. CDR1 MDHEN and CDR2 SYDVKM come from the germline V gene. V lost 6 bases, J lost 3 bases, and 9 bases lay in between. This CDR3 reads CASRAQGYEQYF. Here the CDR3 DNA reads TGTGCCAGCAGAGCCCAGGGCTACGAGCAGTACTTC. The full variable domain, rest sourced from reference TRBV28 and TRBJ2-7, is DVKVTQSSRYLVKRTGEKVFLECVQDMDHENMFWYRQDPGLGLRLIYFSYDVKMKEKGDIPEGYSVSREKKERFSLILESASTNQTSMYLCASRAQGYEQYFGPGTRLTVT.

The sample holds a few counts of this clone. The rearrangement joins TRBV29-1 to TRBJ1-1; 7 bases line up with TRBD1. The V segment lost 6 bases and the J segment 2 bases; nucleotides outside the gene matches: 6. This CDR3 spans 13 amino acids. The V gene's germline CDR1 is SQVTM and CDR2 ANQGSEA. In nucleotides, the CDR3 is TGCAGCGTGGGACAGACCAGTAACACTGAAGCTTTCTTT. It specifies CSVGQTSNTEAFF. Full variable domain (missing parts from reference TRBV29-1 and TRBJ1-1): SAVISQKPSRDICQRGTSLTIQCQVDSQVTMMFWYRQQPGQSLTLIATANQGSEATYESGFVIDKFPISRPNLTFSTLTVSNMSPEDSSIYLCSVGQTSNTEAFFGQGTRLTVV.

The sample holds a few counts of this clone. This is likely an artifact of a read error, given a far larger clone one base away. Other DNA sequences of this sample code for an identical CDR3. This chain links TRBV6-5 with TRBJ2-7; D is possibly TRBD1 or TRBD2 (5 bases each). CDR1 MNHEY and CDR2 SVGAGI come from the germline V gene. V was trimmed by 0 bases and J by 3 bases, leaving 9 bases between them. The CDR3 contains 14 residues. As DNA, the CDR3 is TGTGCCAGCAGTTACTCGCCGGGGCTCTACGAGCAGTACTTC. It is translated as CASSYSPGLYEQYF.

This clone occurred a few times. The chain recombines TRBV27 with TRBJ1-6; D unclear. With 8 bases removed from V and 14 bases from J, the gap between germline ends came to 13 bases. CDR1 is MNHEY and CDR2 is SMNVEV in the germline V gene (reference sequence). The CDR3 contains 11 residues. CDR3: CASGLTKSLHF. CDR3 nucleotides: TGTGCCAGCGGATTAACAAAGTCCCTCCACTTT.

The V and J genes are TRBV5-6 and TRBJ2-1, with D uncertain. Germline V gives CDR1 SGHDT, CDR2 YYEEEE. The V and J ends lost 0 bases and 10 bases respectively, with 11 bases between them. This CDR3 has 13 amino acids. CDR3 amino acids: CASSLAEAFEQFF. The DNA for the CDR3 is TGTGCCAGCAGCTTGGCCGAGGCGTTCGAGCAGTTCTTC.

Remarks on this clone: Compared with germline, one end of the junction differs, possibly owing to a read error. The chain joins TRBV6-5 to TRBJ2-5; D ambiguous. CDR1 and CDR2 (germline): MNHEY, SVGAGI. This CDR3 spans 13 amino acids. For the CDR3, the DNA is TGTGCCAGCAGTTCTCGGAACCAGGAGACCCAGTACTTC. Its translation is CASSSRNQETQYF.

This chain uses TRBV2 with TRBJ2-2, with 8 bases fitting TRBD1. In germline, CDR1 is SNHLY, CDR2 FYNNEI. CDR3 length equals 14 residues. The J segment lost 7 bases and the V segment lost 7 bases, leaving 8 bases of the junction unmatched. CDR3 bases: TGTGCCAGCAAGACGGGACAGGTCGGCGGGGAGCTGTTTTTT. Amino acid sequence: CASKTGQVGGELFF.

The chain employs TRBV20-1 and TRBJ2-3, with D hard to call. The CDR3 extends over 11 amino acids. Trimming cost V 0 bases and J 7 bases, with 5 bases left between them. Germline lookup yields CDR1 DFQATT and CDR2 SNEGSKA (reference sequence). The CDR3 reads CSARERHTQYF. The CDR3 DNA reads as TGCAGTGCTAGAGAACGGCATACGCAGTATTTT.

Only a few counts were recorded for this clone. V and J are TRBV6-5 and TRBJ2-6; no clear D gene. The ends were cut back, 4 bases at V and 4 bases at J, with 8 bases in the middle. The CDR3 covers 14 residues. CDR1 is MNHEY, CDR2 SVGAGI, per germline. The chain's CDR3 is CASSFFKGANVLTF. The CDR3 region has the DNA TGTGCCAGCAGTTTCTTCAAGGGGGCCAACGTCCTGACTTTC.

The chain couples TRBV7-9 to TRBJ2-7, with D tentatively TRBD1 (5 bases). The CDR3 has 14 residues. V was cut by 1 base and J by 4 bases, with 11 bases left in between. Germline values: CDR1 SEHNR, CDR2 FQNEAQ (reference sequence). CDR3 DNA: TGTGCCAGCAGCTTAGTAGGGGATACGTACGAGCAGTACTTC. It translates to CASSLVGDTYEQYF.